One and the same sample provided the 11 T cell receptor beta chains below, sequenced in a study of T cells after posttransplantation cyclophosphamide. Treatment was busulfan-fludarabine conditioning, a marrow graft, and cyclophosphamide on days +3 and +4. Sequencing was performed with immunoSEQ multiplex PCR; in TCRdb, only in-frame clones are kept and a portion is missing. The repertoire holds some 45,000 clones, with about 90% as singletons. Sequences were derived from PBMCs, sampled 60 to 65 days after allogeneic stem cell transplant with posttransplant cyclophosphamide. The receptors derive from a male patient aged 55 to 70 who received an allogeneic stem cell transplant from a related donor and was CMV-positive. Some T cells may be graft donor cells.

This rearrangement joins TRBV19 to TRBJ1-2; D not resolved. Germline CDR1 and CDR2: LNHDA and SQIVND (reference sequence). V was clipped by 5 bases and J by 8 bases, with 21 bases between them. This CDR3 spans 15 amino acids. The CDR3: CASSRLSSLTGGYTF. DNA of the CDR3: TGTGCCAGTAGTCGTCTCTCGTCTTTAACGGGGGGCTACACCTTC.

CDR3 nucleotide sequence: TGTGCCAGCTCGCGTGCGGGCCAGGGGGCGGAAAAACTGTTTTTT. Amino acid sequence: CASSRAGQGAEKLFF. The chain links TRBV6-6 to TRBJ1-4, with 8 nucleotides matching TRBD1. Germline V gives CDR1 MNHNY, CDR2 SVGAGI (reference sequence). The CDR3 consists of 15 residues. V lost 8 bases, J lost 8 bases, and 13 bases stayed unmatched.

The chain uses TRBV5-4 and TRBJ2-2, with D perhaps matching TRBD1 (6 bases). The germline gives CDR1 SGHNT, CDR2 YYREEE (reference sequence). V gave up 4 bases and J gave up 4 bases, with 14 bases separating them. The CDR3 sequence is 15 residues long. The CDR3 nucleotides read TGTGCCAGCAGCCCCCAACAGGGACCCACCGGGGAGCTGTTTTTT. Amino acids: CASSPQQGPTGELFF.

This chain links TRBV4-1 with TRBJ2-5, with D tentatively TRBD1 (6 bases). The V end lost 4 bases, the J end lost 1 base, and 10 bases lay between the germline ends. Germline CDR1 reads MGHRA; CDR2 reads YSYEKL. This CDR3 has 14 residues. The CDR3 here is CASSLRGGQETQYF. In DNA, the CDR3 is TGCGCCAGCAGCCTCAGAGGGGGCCAAGAGACCCAGTACTTC.

This rearrangement joins TRBV5-1 to TRBJ1-2; the D is unclear. Trimming cost V 0 bases and J 4 bases, with 28 bases left between them. Germline CDR1 is SGHRS and CDR2 is YFSETQ. The CDR3 sequence is 20 residues long. The CDR3 DNA reads TGCGCCAGCAGCTTGGATCGCGGGTTCGGGTCGGAGGGTCTCGGCTATGGCTACACCTTC. It yields the protein CASSLDRGFGSEGLGYGYTF.

This chain links TRBV27 with TRBJ2-7; TRBD2 agrees at 8 bases. CDR1 and CDR2 from the germline V gene are MNHEY and SMNVEV (reference sequence). V gave up 3 bases and J gave up 6 bases; unmatched junction bases: 10. The CDR3 contains 15 residues. CDR3 sequence reads: CASSLGPPGGSEQYF. CDR3 in DNA: TGTGCCAGCAGTTTGGGGCCCCCGGGGGGGAGCGAGCAGTACTTC.

This chain uses TRBV6-6 with TRBJ2-3, with 7 bases lining up with TRBD1. Trimming cost V 8 bases and J 4 bases; bases outside gene matches: 15. Germline V CDR1 and CDR2: MNHNY, SVGAGI (reference sequence). The CDR3 contains 16 residues. The CDR3 spells CASVHTGAFEADTQYF. The CDR3 DNA follows: TGTGCCAGCGTGCATACAGGGGCGTTTGAGGCAGATACGCAGTATTTT.

The genes are TRBV20-1 and TRBJ1-2; no reliable D call. This CDR3 contains 10 residues. Trimming took off 3 bases at V and 7 bases at J, with 6 bases between the two ends. In germline, CDR1 is DFQATT, CDR2 SNEGSKA (reference sequence). CDR3 DNA: TGCAGTGCTAGGGCTAGTGGCTACACCTTC. This translates into CSARASGYTF.

The chain employs TRBV5-4 and TRBJ1-2; 9 nucleotides agree with TRBD1. Germline-derived CDR1 and CDR2 are SGHNT and YYREEE (reference sequence). The J segment lost 2 bases and the V segment lost 4 bases, leaving 9 bases of the junction unmatched. This CDR3 has 16 residues. The CDR3 region has the DNA TGTGCCAGCAGCCCAAAACAGGGGGCGGACAACTATGGCTACACCTTC. Translated: CASSPKQGADNYGYTF.

The gene calls are TRBV9 and TRBJ1-3, with TRBD1 matching 7 bases. From germline, CDR1 is SGDLS and CDR2 YYNGEE. The junction had 9 bases not matched to a gene; V was cut back by 0 bases and J by 0 bases. There are 18 residues in the CDR3. Written as DNA, the CDR3 is TGTGCCAGCAGCGTAGGGGGGACAGCGGCAGGCTCTGGAAACACCATATATTTT. Translating gives CASSVGGTAAGSGNTIYF.

The sample holds a few counts of this clone. This sequence joins TRBV19 and TRBJ2-5; no reliable D call. The ends were cut back, 3 bases at V and 3 bases at J, with 2 bases in the middle. The CDR3 runs 11 residues. Germline values: CDR1 LNHDA, CDR2 SQIVND (reference sequence). DNA of the CDR3: TGTGCCAGTAGTATCAAAGAGACCCAGTACTTC. Amino acids: CASSIKETQYF. The full variable domain, with the rest looked up from reference TRBV19 and TRBJ2-5, is DGGITQSPKYLFRKEGQNVTLSCEQNLNHDAMYWYRQDPGQGLRLIYYSQIVNDFQKGDIAEGYSVSREKKESFPLTVTSAQKNPTAFYLCASSIKETQYFGPGTRLLVL.